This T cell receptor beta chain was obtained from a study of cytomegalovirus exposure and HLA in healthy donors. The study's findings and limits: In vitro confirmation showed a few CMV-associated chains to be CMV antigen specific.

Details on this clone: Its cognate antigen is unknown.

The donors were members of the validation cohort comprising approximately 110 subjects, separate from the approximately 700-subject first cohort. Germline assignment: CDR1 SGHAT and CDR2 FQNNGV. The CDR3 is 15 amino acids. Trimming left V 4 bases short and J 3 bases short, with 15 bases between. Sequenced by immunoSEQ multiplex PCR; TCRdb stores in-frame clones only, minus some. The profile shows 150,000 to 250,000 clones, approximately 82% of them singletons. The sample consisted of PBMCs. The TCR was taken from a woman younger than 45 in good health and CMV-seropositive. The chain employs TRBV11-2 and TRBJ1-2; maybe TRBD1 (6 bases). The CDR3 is CASSSRGNRDYGYTF. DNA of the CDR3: TGTGCCAGCAGCTCCCGAGGCAACAGGGACTATGGCTACACCTTC. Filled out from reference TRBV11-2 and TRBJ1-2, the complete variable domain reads EAGVAQSPRYKIIEKRQSVAFWCNPISGHATLYWYQQILGQGPKLLIQFQNNGVVDDSQLPKDRFSAERLKGVDSTLKIQPAKLEDSAVYLCASSSRGNRDYGYTFGSGTRLTVV.